A single sample gave rise to the 14 T cell receptor beta chains below, sequenced in a study of naive and memory T cell subsets. An equimolar mix of two oligonucleotides served as the beta constant-region primer for TRBC1 and TRBC2. One entry per CDR3 protein, called by TCRdb with MiXCR from the UMI-ligation and nested PCR reads. The table includes 140,000 to 150,000 distinct CDR3 sequences, about 17% detected once. The sequenced sample was naive CD4+ T cells from blood. All receptors derive from a human donor in good health.

V gene TRBV5-1 combines with J gene TRBJ2-1, with 10 bases aligning to TRBD2. V dropped 1 base and J dropped 5; count of bases not matched to a gene: 3. This CDR3 spans 15 amino acids. Germline loops: CDR1 SGHRS, CDR2 YFSETQ. Here the CDR3 reads CASSLSSGSHNEQFF. The CDR3 DNA reads as TGCGCCAGCAGCTTGTCTAGCGGGAGCCACAATGAGCAGTTCTTC.

The J gene is TRBJ1-1, the V gene TRBV7-2; D is unresolved. Germline CDR1 SGHTA, CDR2 FQGNSA. CDR3 size: 12 residues. V shed 1 base and J shed 12 bases, with 12 bases lying between them. The CDR3 here is CASSLVKGGSFF. CDR3 DNA: TGTGCCAGCAGCTTAGTAAAGGGAGGATCTTTCTTT.

This clonotype has only a few counts. The rearrangement links TRBV20-1 to TRBJ1-4; no firm D call. Germline CDR1 reads DFQATT; CDR2 reads SNEGSKA (reference sequence). The CDR3 has 14 residues. V was clipped by 0 bases and J by 7 bases, with 12 bases between them. The CDR3, as DNA: TGCAGTGCTAGAGATCCGGGGAGTACTGAAAAACTGTTTTTT. It is translated as CSARDPGSTEKLFF.

The V gene is TRBV6-6, the J gene TRBJ2-5; 7 bases agree with TRBD2. V was clipped by 4 bases and J by 5 bases; unmatched bases: 10. The CDR3 is 15 amino acids. Germline V gene data show CDR1 as MNHNY and CDR2 as SVGAGI (reference sequence). Here the CDR3 reads CASSSVGGPTETQYF. The CDR3 nucleotides read TGTGCCAGCAGTTCGGTGGGAGGGCCGACGGAGACCCAGTACTTC.

The chain combines TRBV10-3 with TRBJ2-3; 11 bases align to TRBD1. J was trimmed by 1 base and V by 4 bases; bases with no gene match: 10. The CDR3 contains 18 residues. From germline, CDR1 is ENHRY and CDR2 SYGVKD. CDR3 bases: TGTGCCATCAGTGGATCCGGGACAGGGGGAGTGGGCACAGATACGCAGTATTTT. Residues: CAISGSGTGGVGTDTQYF.

In this sample, this clonotype turned up many times. The V gene is TRBV6-2 or TRBV6-3, the J gene TRBJ2-7; the match to TRBD2 covers 11 bases. Germline values: CDR1 MNHEY, CDR2 SVGEGT. V dropped 0 bases and J dropped 3; count of bases not matched to a gene: 4. This CDR3 is 16 amino acids long. The CDR3, as DNA: TGTGCCAGCAGTTACTCGTCTAGCGGGAGGATCTACGAGCAGTACTTC. Amino acids: CASSYSSSGRIYEQYF.

The chain is built from TRBV6-5 and TRBJ2-1; TRBD2 agrees at 12 bases. The V segment lost 8 bases and the J segment 8 bases; nucleotides outside the gene matches: 10. In germline, CDR1 is MNHEY, CDR2 SVGAGI. The CDR3 loop spans 15 amino acids. CDR3 residues: CASATLLAGGHEQFF. In DNA, the CDR3 is TGTGCCAGCGCTACCTTACTAGCGGGAGGACATGAGCAGTTCTTC.

The chain combines TRBV15 with TRBJ2-7, with D uncertain. There are 12 residues in the CDR3. V lost 4 bases to trimming and J lost 1 base, with 5 bases between them. Germline CDR1 reads LNHNV; CDR2 reads YYDKDF (reference sequence). The CDR3 nucleotides are TGTGCCACCAGCAAAGGTTCCTACGAGCAGTACTTC. Protein product: CATSKGSYEQYF.

The table lists this clonotype with a few counts. The chain links TRBV10-3 to TRBJ2-1, with 10 bases aligning to TRBD2. This CDR3 region has 19 residues. Germline CDR1 ENHRY, CDR2 SYGVKD. Losses at the gene ends were 7 bases for V and 6 bases for J; bases not matched to a gene: 21. In DNA, the CDR3 is TGTGCCATCAATGTGGTACTAGCGGGGAGTGAGGGGGTTTCCAATGAGCAGTTCTTC. Translation: CAINVVLAGSEGVSNEQFF.

This chain joins TRBV19 and TRBJ2-2, with D perhaps matching TRBD1 or TRBD2 (6 bases each). Between the trimmed V and J ends, which lost 7 bases and 7 bases, there was a span of 19 bases. The CDR3 extends over 15 amino acids. The germline CDR1 and CDR2 sequences are LNHDA and SQIVND (reference sequence). Here the CDR3 DNA reads TGTGCCAGTACCGACCCTGGGGGGCTTATCGGGGAGCTGTTTTTT. It encodes CASTDPGGLIGELFF.

The chain combines TRBV7-2 with TRBJ1-1; a possible D gene is TRBD1 (6 bases). The V gene's germline CDR1 is SGHTA and CDR2 FQGNSA. Deletions cut 5 bases from V and 1 base from J, with 14 bases between. The CDR3 is 15 amino acids. The CDR3 region is CASSLAGAPNTEAFF. The CDR3 DNA is TGTGCCAGCAGCCTCGCAGGGGCCCCGAACACTGAAGCTTTCTTT.

On this clonotype itself: This sequence may be a read error, since a much larger clone differs from it by one base. J is TRBJ1-2 and V is TRBV28; D may be TRBD1 (5 bases). Germline loops: CDR1 MDHEN, CDR2 SYDVKM. This CDR3 is 12 amino acids long. This CDR3 is CVSSFQGDGYTF. CDR3 DNA sequence: TGTGTCAGCAGTTTTCAGGGAGATGGCTACACCTTC.

This clonotype has only a few counts. This rearrangement joins TRBV6-5 to TRBJ2-5; unclear D gene. Trimming pared 7 bases from V and 4 bases from J, leaving 19 bases between. The length of the CDR3 is 15 residues. Germline CDR1 is MNHEY and CDR2 is SVGAGI. CDR3 loop: CASTNEYGPGETQYF. The CDR3 region has the DNA TGTGCCAGCACTAACGAGTACGGACCTGGAGAGACCCAGTACTTC.

The V gene is TRBV5-1, the J gene TRBJ1-1; D might be TRBD1 (5 bases). This CDR3 spans 15 amino acids. The V gene lost 2 bases and the J gene lost 5 bases, with 16 bases spanning the gap. CDR1 and CDR2 (germline): SGHRS, YFSETQ. CDR3 bases: TGCGCCAGCAGCTTTCGAGGCTCCGGGGCAACTGAAGCTTTCTTT. It specifies CASSFRGSGATEAFF.